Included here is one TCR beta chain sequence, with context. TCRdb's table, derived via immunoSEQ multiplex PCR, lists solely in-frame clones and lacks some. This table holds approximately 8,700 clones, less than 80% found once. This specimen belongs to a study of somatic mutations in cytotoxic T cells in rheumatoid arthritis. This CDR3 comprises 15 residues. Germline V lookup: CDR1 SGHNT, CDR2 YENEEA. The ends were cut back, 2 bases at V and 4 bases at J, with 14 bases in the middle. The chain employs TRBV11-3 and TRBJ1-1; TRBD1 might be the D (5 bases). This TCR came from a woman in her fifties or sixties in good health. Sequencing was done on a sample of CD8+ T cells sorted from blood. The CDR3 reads CASSLKGLGTTEAFF. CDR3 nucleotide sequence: TGTGCCAGCAGCTTAAAGGGACTTGGGACCACTGAAGCTTTCTTT.